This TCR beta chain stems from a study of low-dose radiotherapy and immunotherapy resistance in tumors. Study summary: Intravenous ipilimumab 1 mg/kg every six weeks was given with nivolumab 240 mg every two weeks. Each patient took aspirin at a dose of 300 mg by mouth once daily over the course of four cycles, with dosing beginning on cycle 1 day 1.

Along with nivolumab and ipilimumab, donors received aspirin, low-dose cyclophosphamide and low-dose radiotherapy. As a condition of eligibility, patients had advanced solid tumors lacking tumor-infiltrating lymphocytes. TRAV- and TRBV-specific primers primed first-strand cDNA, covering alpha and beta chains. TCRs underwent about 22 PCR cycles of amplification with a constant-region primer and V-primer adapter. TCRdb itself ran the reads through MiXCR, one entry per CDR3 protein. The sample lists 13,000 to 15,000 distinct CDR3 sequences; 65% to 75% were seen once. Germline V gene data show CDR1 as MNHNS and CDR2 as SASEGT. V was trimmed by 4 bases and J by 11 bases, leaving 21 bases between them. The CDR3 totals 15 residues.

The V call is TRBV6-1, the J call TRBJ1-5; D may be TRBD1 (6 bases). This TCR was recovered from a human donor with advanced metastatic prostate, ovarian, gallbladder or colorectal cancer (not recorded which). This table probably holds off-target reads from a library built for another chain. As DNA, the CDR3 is TGTGCCAGCAGTGCCCGACAGGCGCCCGGGGGGTCCCAGCATTTT. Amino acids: CASSARQAPGGSQHF.